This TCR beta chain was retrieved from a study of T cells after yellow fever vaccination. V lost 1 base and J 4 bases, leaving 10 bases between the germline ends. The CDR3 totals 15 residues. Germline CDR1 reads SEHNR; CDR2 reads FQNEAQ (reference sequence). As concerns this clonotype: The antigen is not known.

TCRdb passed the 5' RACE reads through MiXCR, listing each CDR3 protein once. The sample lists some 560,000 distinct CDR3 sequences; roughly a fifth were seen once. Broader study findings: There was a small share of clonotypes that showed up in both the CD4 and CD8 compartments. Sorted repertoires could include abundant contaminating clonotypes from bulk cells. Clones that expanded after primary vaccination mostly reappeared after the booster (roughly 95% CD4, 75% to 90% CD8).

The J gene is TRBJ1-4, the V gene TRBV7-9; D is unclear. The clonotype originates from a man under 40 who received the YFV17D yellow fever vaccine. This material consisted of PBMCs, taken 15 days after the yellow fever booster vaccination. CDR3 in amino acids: CASSLVDKINEKLFF. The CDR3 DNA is TGTGCCAGCAGCTTAGTCGACAAAATTAATGAAAAACTGTTTTTT.